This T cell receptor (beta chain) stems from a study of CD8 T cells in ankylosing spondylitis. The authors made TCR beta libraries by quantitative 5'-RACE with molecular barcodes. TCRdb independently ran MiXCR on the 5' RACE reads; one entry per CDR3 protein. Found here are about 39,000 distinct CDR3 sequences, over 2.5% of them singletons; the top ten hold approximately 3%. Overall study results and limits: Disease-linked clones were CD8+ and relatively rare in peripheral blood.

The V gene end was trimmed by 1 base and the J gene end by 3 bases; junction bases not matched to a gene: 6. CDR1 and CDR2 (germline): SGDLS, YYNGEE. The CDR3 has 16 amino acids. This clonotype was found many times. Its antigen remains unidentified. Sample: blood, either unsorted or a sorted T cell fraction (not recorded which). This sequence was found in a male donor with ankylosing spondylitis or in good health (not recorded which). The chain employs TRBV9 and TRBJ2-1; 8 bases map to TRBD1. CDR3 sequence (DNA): TGTGCCAGCAGCGTAAGGGGGGACAGGAACTACAATGAGCAGTTCTTC. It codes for CASSVRGDRNYNEQFF.